This note documents a single T cell receptor beta chain sequence. V lost 1 base and J lost 4, with 10 bases in between. The CDR3 consists of 14 residues. CDR1 is MNHNS and CDR2 is SASEGT in the germline V gene. This specimen belongs to a study of T cell responses to AZD1222 COVID-19 vaccine. Profiling relied on immunoSEQ multiplex PCR, and the TCRdb table lists in-frame clones only, not all of them. The table includes roughly 130,000 clones, about 93% detected once. The starting material was peripheral blood, obtained on day 0 of AZD1222 vaccination. The origin of this receptor is an adult in good health. The chain has TRBV6-1 and TRBJ1-1, with D possibly TRBD1 on 5 matching bases. The CDR3 spells CASSEVSGGTEAFF. In DNA, the CDR3 is TGTGCCAGCAGTGAAGTCAGCGGGGGCACTGAAGCTTTCTTT.